The 23 T cell receptor beta chains below were found in one sample sequenced in a study of blood T cell repertoires in COVID-19. This table comes from immunoSEQ multiplex PCR, and its TCRdb copy is limited to in-frame clones, with some not included. This table has approximately 180,000 clones, roughly 80% appearing once. Source material: PBMCs or T cells enriched from blood (not recorded which). The source of these receptors is a woman aged 45-65 years who had recovered from COVID-19.

This clone was found once. The gene calls are TRBV6-4 and TRBJ2-3; TRBD2 aligns across 7 bases. The CDR3 runs to 16 residues. Trimming took 6 bases from V and 4 from J; bases not matched to a gene: 13. Germline loops: CDR1 MRHNA, CDR2 SNTAGT. The CDR3 protein is CASSPNFAGAADTQYF. The CDR3 nucleotides read TGTGCCAGCAGCCCCAACTTTGCGGGAGCGGCAGATACGCAGTATTTT.

V gene TRBV28 combines with J gene TRBJ1-4; 7 bases fit TRBD1. Looked up from germline, CDR1 is MDHEN and CDR2 is SYDVKM. The CDR3 has 19 residues. V trimming: 6 bases; J trimming: 0 bases; junction bases outside the gene matches: 16. The CDR3 here is CASSQPGGTGIATNEKLFF. In DNA form, the CDR3 reads TGTGCCAGCAGCCAACCAGGGGGGACGGGAATTGCAACTAATGAAAAACTGTTTTTT.

The chain joins TRBV7-2 to TRBJ2-3; 7 bases are shared with TRBD2. Per germline, CDR1 SGHTA and CDR2 FQGNSA. This CDR3 is built from 12 residues. V lost 5 bases, J lost 6 bases, and 2 bases stayed unmatched. In DNA, the CDR3 is TGTGCCAGCAGCCATAGCGGGGATACGCAGTATTTT. This translates into CASSHSGDTQYF.

This clone has a handful of counts. The chain has TRBV5-6 and TRBJ2-7; D may be TRBD2 (6 bases). With 4 bases removed from V and 4 bases from J, the gap between germline ends came to 15 bases. This CDR3 is built from 14 residues. Germline V CDR1 and CDR2: SGHDT, YYEEEE. CDR3 residues: CASSRGTAGYEQYF. As DNA, the CDR3 is TGTGCCAGCAGCCGGGGGACGGCGGGTTACGAGCAGTACTTC. Complete variable domain (other parts from reference TRBV5-6 and TRBJ2-7): DAGVTQSPTHLIKTRGQQVTLRCSPKSGHDTVSWYQQALGQGPQFIFQYYEEEERQRGNFPDRFSGHQFPNYSSELNVNALLLGDSALYLCASSRGTAGYEQYFGPGTRLTVT.

This rearrangement joins TRBV5-4 to TRBJ2-3; 13 bases map to TRBD2. CDR3 length: 16 residues. V was clipped by 9 bases and J by 3 bases; unmatched bases: 10. Germline V gene sequence: CDR1 SGHNT, CDR2 YYREEE (reference sequence). CDR3 loop: CAIKLQGLAGTDTQYF. CDR3 in DNA: TGTGCCATCAAACTACAGGGACTAGCGGGGACAGATACGCAGTATTTT.

CDR3 sequence: CASSPGTGVTGELFF. The DNA for the CDR3 is TGCGCCAGCAGTCCCGGGACAGGAGTGACCGGGGAGCTGTTTTTT. J is TRBJ2-2 and V is TRBV5-1; 8 nucleotides line up with TRBD1. The CDR3 is made up of 15 amino acids. Germline V lookup: CDR1 SGHRS, CDR2 YFSETQ. J lost 5 bases, V lost 5 bases, and 8 bases had no gene match.

This rearrangement joins TRBV7-9 to TRBJ2-3; 16 nucleotides align to TRBD2. Unmatched junction bases numbered 7, after V lost 5 bases and J lost 2 bases. Per the germline V gene, CDR1 is SEHNR and CDR2 is FQNEAQ (reference sequence). CDR3 length: 18 amino acids. CDR3 sequence reads: CASSAPGLAGGVTDTQYF. The CDR3 bases are TGTGCCAGCAGCGCCCCGGGACTAGCGGGAGGGGTCACAGATACGCAGTATTTT.

The genes are TRBV5-1 and TRBJ2-3; TRBD1 aligns across 7 bases. The CDR3 contains 14 residues. Trimming took 4 bases from V and 2 from J; bases not matched to a gene: 4. Germline V gene lookup returns CDR1 SGHRS and CDR2 YFSETQ. This CDR3 reads CASSIGQDTDTQYF. In nucleotides, the CDR3 is TGCGCCAGCAGCATTGGACAGGACACAGATACGCAGTATTTT. The variable domain in full, with the rest retrieved from reference TRBV5-1 and TRBJ2-3, is KAGVTQTPRYLIKTRGQQVTLSCSPISGHRSVSWYQQTPGQGLQFLFEYFSETQRNKGNFPGRFSGRQFSNSRSEMNVSTLELGDSALYLCASSIGQDTDTQYFGPGTRLTVL.

The chain combines TRBV7-9 with TRBJ2-3; the D gene is possibly TRBD2 (5 bases). Germline lookup yields CDR1 SEHNR and CDR2 FQNEAQ (reference sequence). The CDR3 covers 12 residues. V was clipped by 2 bases and J by 10 bases, with 10 bases between them. The CDR3 DNA follows: TGTGCCAGCAGCTTACTCGGAGGTCCGCAGTATTTT. It codes for CASSLLGGPQYF.

This rearrangement joins TRBV2 to TRBJ2-2; 9 bases are shared with TRBD1. The V segment lost 8 bases and the J segment 0 bases; nucleotides outside the gene matches: 4. The CDR3 is 15 amino acids. Germline values: CDR1 SNHLY, CDR2 FYNNEI. The CDR3 bases are TGTGCCAGCTCCGGACAGGGGACGAACACCGGGGAGCTGTTTTTT. It is translated as CASSGQGTNTGELFF.

V gene TRBV11-2 combines with J gene TRBJ2-7, with 8 nucleotides matching TRBD2. From germline, CDR1 is SGHAT and CDR2 FQNNGV. This CDR3 spans 15 amino acids. The trim removed 5 bases at V and 0 bases at J, leaving 6 bases unmatched. The CDR3, as DNA: TGTGCCAGCAGCCTTAGCGGGGTAAGCTCCTACGAGCAGTACTTC. This sequence encodes CASSLSGVSSYEQYF. The full variable domain, its missing parts supplied by reference TRBV11-2 and TRBJ2-7, is EAGVAQSPRYKIIEKRQSVAFWCNPISGHATLYWYQQILGQGPKLLIQFQNNGVVDDSQLPKDRFSAERLKGVDSTLKIQPAKLEDSAVYLCASSLSGVSSYEQYFGPGTRLTVT.

The chain has TRBV7-9 and TRBJ1-4; 8 positions agree with TRBD1. The CDR3 totals 15 residues. CDR1 is SEHNR and CDR2 is FQNEAQ in the germline V gene (reference sequence). V dropped 4 bases and J dropped 8; count of bases not matched to a gene: 9. CDR3 nucleotides: TGTGCCAGCAGCTCCCTTGACAGGGGTCCCGAAAAACTGTTTTTT. Its protein product is CASSSLDRGPEKLFF.

The chain combines TRBV29-1 with TRBJ2-5; TRBD2 might be the D (5 bases). V was cut by 3 bases and J by 1 base, with 12 bases left in between. The CDR3 runs 14 residues. Germline loops: CDR1 SQVTM, CDR2 ANQGSEA. DNA of the CDR3: TGCAGCGTTGACCCCGCCGGGGTCCAAGAGACCCAGTACTTC. Translating it yields CSVDPAGVQETQYF.

This sequence joins TRBV2 and TRBJ1-2, with D unclear. V lost 2 bases, J lost 6 bases, and 10 bases lay in between. The CDR3 covers 13 residues. Germline V lookup: CDR1 SNHLY, CDR2 FYNNEI. CDR3: CASSERGIDGYTF. CDR3 nucleotides: TGTGCCAGCAGTGAACGAGGGATTGATGGCTACACCTTC.

V gene TRBV6-2 or TRBV6-3 combines with J gene TRBJ2-7; TRBD1 agrees at 8 bases. The junction had 9 bases not matched to a gene; V was cut back by 3 bases and J by 5 bases. CDR3 length: 15 residues. CDR1 and CDR2 (germline): MNHEY, SVGEGT. The CDR3 region has the DNA TGTGCCAGCAGTTATGGGACAGGACGACGGGACGAGCAGTACTTC. It codes for CASSYGTGRRDEQYF.

The V call is TRBV30, the J call TRBJ1-2, with D uncertain. Deletions cut 5 bases from V and 2 bases from J, with 12 bases between. There are 13 residues in the CDR3. From germline, CDR1 is GTSNPN and CDR2 SVGIG (reference sequence). CDR3 protein: CAWGLLRNYGYTF. The CDR3, as DNA: TGTGCCTGGGGGCTCCTGAGGAACTATGGCTACACCTTC.

This chain connects TRBV5-4 to TRBJ2-3; D is ambiguous. V shed 4 bases and J shed 5 bases, with 17 bases lying between them. This CDR3 has 15 amino acids. CDR1 is SGHNT, CDR2 YYREEE, per germline (reference sequence). CDR3 region: CASSLILEEEDTQYF. CDR3 coding DNA: TGTGCCAGCAGCCTGATTCTAGAAGAGGAAGATACGCAGTATTTT.

The CDR3 loop is CASSPGTIDSPLHF. CDR3 coding DNA: TGCGCCAGCAGCCCCGGGACAATTGATTCACCCCTCCACTTT. This chain uses TRBV5-1 with TRBJ1-6, with D possibly matching TRBD1 (6 bases). From germline, CDR1 is SGHRS and CDR2 YFSETQ. V dropped 4 bases and J dropped 8 bases, with 13 bases sitting between them. The CDR3 covers 14 residues.

The rearrangement uses TRBV29-1 and TRBJ1-2; D uncertain. The germline V and J ends were trimmed by 3 bases and 3 bases, with 14 bases remaining between them. CDR1 is SQVTM, CDR2 ANQGSEA, per germline. The CDR3 is 14 amino acids. CDR3 in amino acids: CSVEGDAVHYGYTF. In DNA, the CDR3 is TGCAGCGTTGAGGGAGATGCCGTACACTATGGCTACACCTTC.

This clone was found a few times. The chain is built from TRBV12-5 and TRBJ2-2; 7 nucleotides line up with TRBD2. The CDR3 consists of 14 residues. Germline V CDR1 and CDR2: LGHNT, FRNRAP. J gave up 7 bases and V 5 bases, and 7 bases lay outside the gene matches. Here the CDR3 DNA reads TGTGCTAGTGGTCGAGGACTAGGCAGCGGGGAGCTGTTTTTT. This encodes CASGRGLGSGELFF.

The V gene is TRBV28, the J gene TRBJ2-2; 9 bases fit TRBD2. CDR1 and CDR2 (germline): MDHEN, SYDVKM. This CDR3 is 16 amino acids long. The V gene end was trimmed by 3 bases and the J gene end by 2 bases; junction bases not matched to a gene: 4. The chain's CDR3 is CASSLTSGVNTGELFF. The CDR3 DNA reads TGTGCCAGCAGTTTGACTAGCGGAGTTAACACCGGGGAGCTGTTTTTT.

The chain joins TRBV27 to TRBJ2-1, with a weak D call TRBD2 (5 bases). Germline loops: CDR1 MNHEY, CDR2 SMNVEV (reference sequence). V shed 6 bases and J shed 6 bases, with 18 bases lying between them. There are 15 residues in the CDR3. The CDR3 DNA reads TGTGCCAGCAGCCGAAGCTCGGCGGGTGCCAATGAGCAGTTCTTC. As protein: CASSRSSAGANEQFF.

This clone was observed a handful of times. This chain joins TRBV11-2 and TRBJ2-3; TRBD2 matches 7 bases. The CDR3 has 16 amino acids. CDR1 is SGHAT and CDR2 is FQNNGV in the germline V gene. The V gene end was trimmed by 1 base and the J gene end by 2 bases; junction bases not matched to a gene: 6. This CDR3 is CASSLVVAGATDTQYF. The DNA of the CDR3 is TGTGCCAGCAGCTTAGTGGTCGCGGGAGCCACAGATACGCAGTATTTT.